One sample yielded the 2 T cell receptor beta chains listed below, sequenced in a study of human T cells and chemical hapten exposure. The time point denotes: pre-sensitization, week 0. The treatment was: therapeutic diphenylcyclopropenone sensitization with weekly scalp DPC. MiXCR, applied by TCRdb to the RACE reads, yields one record per CDR3 protein. The sample lists over 70,000 distinct CDR3 sequences, approximately 14% occurring once. Here the sequenced sample was whole blood, taken in connection with sensitization to the hapten diphenylcyclopropenone (DPC). All receptors derive from a woman aged 50 to 60 with alopecia areata. Some clones in this sample may be carry-over from other donors' samples.

This clonotype was seen at least ten times. The chain links TRBV20-1 to TRBJ2-2; 8 positions agree with TRBD2. V was clipped by 6 bases and J by 4 bases; unmatched bases: 7. From germline, CDR1 is DFQATT and CDR2 SNEGSKA (reference sequence). This CDR3 has 14 residues. The CDR3 reads CSAGAAGGTGELFF. CDR3 nucleotide sequence: TGCAGTGCAGGCGCGGCGGGAGGCACCGGGGAGCTGTTTTTT.

The chain is built from TRBV7-9 and TRBJ2-5; 9 nucleotides line up with TRBD2. Per the germline V gene, CDR1 is SEHNR and CDR2 is FQNEAQ (reference sequence). The trim removed 5 bases at V and 1 base at J, leaving 5 bases unmatched. The CDR3 sequence is 15 residues long. The CDR3 region has the DNA TGTGCCAGCAGCCGGAGCGGGAGGCTCCAAGAGACCCAGTACTTC. Protein sequence: CASSRSGRLQETQYF. The full variable domain, its missing parts supplied by reference TRBV7-9 and TRBJ2-5, is DTGVSQNPRHKITKRGQNVTFRCDPISEHNRLYWYRQTLGQGPEFLTYFQNEAQLEKSRLLSDRFSAERPKGSFSTLEIQRTEQGDSAMYLCASSRSGRLQETQYFGPGTRLLVL.